What follows describes a single T cell receptor beta chain. Its antigen remains unidentified. This sample is drawn from a study of cytomegalovirus exposure and HLA in healthy donors. Overall study findings and caveats: Overall, approximately 150 TCR beta chains were annotated as cytomegalovirus-associated. The records held CMV serostatus as the only immune exposure information. Researchers reported in a later analysis that a missense DCLRE1C variant was tied to TCR beta V- and J-gene trimming.

This cohort consisted of healthy bone marrow donors. 60 Vbeta and 13 Jbeta primers were used in PCR. Repertoires were generated with immunoSEQ multiplex PCR, while TCRdb's copy carries only in-frame clones and drops some. The table has 150,000 to 200,000 clones, about 80% seen once; the top ten hold roughly 0.7%. Germline V lookup: CDR1 MNHNS, CDR2 SASEGT. The CDR3 covers 14 residues. Trimming cost V 8 bases and J 7 bases, with 20 bases left between them. The receptor was derived from a boy younger than 18 in good health and CMV-seronegative. V is TRBV6-1 and J is TRBJ1-2, with no clear D. Sequenced material: PBMCs. Here the CDR3 reads CASLKQRGTGGYTF. CDR3 nucleotides: TGTGCCAGCCTTAAGCAACGGGGTACGGGTGGCTACACCTTC.